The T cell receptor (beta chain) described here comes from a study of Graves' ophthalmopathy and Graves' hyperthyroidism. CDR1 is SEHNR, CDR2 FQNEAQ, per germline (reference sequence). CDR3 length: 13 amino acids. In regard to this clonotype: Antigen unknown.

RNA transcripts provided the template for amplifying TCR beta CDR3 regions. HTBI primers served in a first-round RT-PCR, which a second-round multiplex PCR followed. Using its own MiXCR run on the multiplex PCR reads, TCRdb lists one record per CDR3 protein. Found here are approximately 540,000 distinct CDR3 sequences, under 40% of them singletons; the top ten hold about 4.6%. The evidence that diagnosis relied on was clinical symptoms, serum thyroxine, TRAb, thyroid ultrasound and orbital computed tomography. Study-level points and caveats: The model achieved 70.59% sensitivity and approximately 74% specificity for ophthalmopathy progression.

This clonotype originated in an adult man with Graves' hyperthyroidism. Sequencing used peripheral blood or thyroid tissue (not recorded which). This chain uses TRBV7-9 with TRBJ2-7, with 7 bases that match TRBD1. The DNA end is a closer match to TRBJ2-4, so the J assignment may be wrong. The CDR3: CASSTTGSNIQYF. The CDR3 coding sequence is TGTGCCAGCAGCACGACAGGGTCAAACATTCAGTACTTC.